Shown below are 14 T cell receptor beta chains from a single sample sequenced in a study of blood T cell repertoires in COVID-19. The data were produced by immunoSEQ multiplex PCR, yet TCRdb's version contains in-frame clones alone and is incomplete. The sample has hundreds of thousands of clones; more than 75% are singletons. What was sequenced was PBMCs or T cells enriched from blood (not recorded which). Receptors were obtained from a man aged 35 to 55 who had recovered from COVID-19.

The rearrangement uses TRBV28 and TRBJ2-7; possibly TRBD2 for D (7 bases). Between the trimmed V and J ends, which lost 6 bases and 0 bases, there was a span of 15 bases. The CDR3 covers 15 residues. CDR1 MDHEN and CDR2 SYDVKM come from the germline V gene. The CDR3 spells CASRGGAESSYEQYF. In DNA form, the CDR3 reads TGTGCCAGCAGGGGGGGGGCAGAAAGCTCCTACGAGCAGTACTTC.

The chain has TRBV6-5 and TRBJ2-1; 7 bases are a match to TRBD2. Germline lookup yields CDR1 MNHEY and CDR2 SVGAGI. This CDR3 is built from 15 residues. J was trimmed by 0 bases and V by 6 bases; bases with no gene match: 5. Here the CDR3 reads CASSGRLSSYNEQFF. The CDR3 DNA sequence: TGTGCCAGCAGCGGGAGGCTCAGCTCCTACAATGAGCAGTTCTTC.

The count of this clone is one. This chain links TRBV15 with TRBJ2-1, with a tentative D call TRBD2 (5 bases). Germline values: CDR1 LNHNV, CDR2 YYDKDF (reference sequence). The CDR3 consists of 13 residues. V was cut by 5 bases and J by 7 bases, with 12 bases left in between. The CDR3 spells CATSPPRRNEQFF. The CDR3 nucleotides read TGTGCCACCAGCCCCCCCAGGAGGAATGAGCAGTTCTTC.

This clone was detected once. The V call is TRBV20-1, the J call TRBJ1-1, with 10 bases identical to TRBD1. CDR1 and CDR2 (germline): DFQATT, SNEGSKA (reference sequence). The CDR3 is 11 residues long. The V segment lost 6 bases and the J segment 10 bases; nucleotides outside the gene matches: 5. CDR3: CSAGDRGIAFF. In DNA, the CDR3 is TGCAGTGCGGGGGACAGGGGAATAGCTTTCTTT.

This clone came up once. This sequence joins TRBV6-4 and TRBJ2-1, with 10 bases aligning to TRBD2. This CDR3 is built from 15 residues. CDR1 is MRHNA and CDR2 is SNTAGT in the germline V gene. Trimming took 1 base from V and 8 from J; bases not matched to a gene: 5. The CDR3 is CASSDWSGRGYEQFF. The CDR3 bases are TGTGCCAGCAGTGACTGGAGCGGGAGGGGTTATGAGCAGTTCTTC.

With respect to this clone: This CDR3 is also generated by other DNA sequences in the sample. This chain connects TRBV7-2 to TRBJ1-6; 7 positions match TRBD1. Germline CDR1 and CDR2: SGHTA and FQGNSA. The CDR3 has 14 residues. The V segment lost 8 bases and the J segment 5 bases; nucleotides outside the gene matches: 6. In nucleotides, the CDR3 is TGTGCCAGCTCTAGGGGACAGCATAATTCACCCCTCCACTTT. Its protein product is CASSRGQHNSPLHF.

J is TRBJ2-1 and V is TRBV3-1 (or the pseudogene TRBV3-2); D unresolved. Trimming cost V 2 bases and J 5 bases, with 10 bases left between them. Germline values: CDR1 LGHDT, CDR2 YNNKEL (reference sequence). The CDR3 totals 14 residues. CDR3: CASSQSGSHNEQFF. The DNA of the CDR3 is TGTGCCAGCAGCCAATCCGGGTCCCACAATGAGCAGTTCTTC.

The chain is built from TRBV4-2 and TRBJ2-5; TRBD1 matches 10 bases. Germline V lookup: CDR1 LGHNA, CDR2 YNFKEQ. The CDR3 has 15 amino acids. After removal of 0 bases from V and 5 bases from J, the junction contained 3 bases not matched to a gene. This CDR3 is CASSQEGQGIETQYF. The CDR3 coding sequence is TGTGCCAGCAGCCAAGAGGGACAGGGGATCGAGACCCAGTACTTC.

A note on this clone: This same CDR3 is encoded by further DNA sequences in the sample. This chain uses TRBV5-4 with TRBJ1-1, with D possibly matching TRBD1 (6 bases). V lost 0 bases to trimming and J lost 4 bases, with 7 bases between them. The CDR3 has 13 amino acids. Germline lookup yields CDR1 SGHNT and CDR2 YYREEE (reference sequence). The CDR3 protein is CASSLDRATEAFF. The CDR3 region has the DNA TGTGCCAGCAGCTTGGACAGGGCCACTGAAGCTTTCTTT.

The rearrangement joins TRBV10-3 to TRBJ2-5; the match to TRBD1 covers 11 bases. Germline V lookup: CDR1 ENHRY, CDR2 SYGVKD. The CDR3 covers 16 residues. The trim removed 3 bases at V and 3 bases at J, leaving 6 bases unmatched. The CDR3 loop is CAISDPRTGGKETQYF. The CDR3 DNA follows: TGTGCCATCAGTGACCCCAGGACAGGGGGCAAAGAGACCCAGTACTTC.

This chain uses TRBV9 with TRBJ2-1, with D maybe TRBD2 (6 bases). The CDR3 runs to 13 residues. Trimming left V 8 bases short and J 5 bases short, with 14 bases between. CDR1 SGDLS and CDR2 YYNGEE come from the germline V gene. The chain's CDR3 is CASGRDGDNEQFF. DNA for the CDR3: TGTGCCAGTGGGCGGGACGGAGACAATGAGCAGTTCTTC.

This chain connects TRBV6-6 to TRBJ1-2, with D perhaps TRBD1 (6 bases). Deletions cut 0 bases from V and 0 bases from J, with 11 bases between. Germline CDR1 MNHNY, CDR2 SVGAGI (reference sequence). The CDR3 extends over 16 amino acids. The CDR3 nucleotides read TGTGCCAGCAGTTACTCTCGGGACACAGCTAACTATGGCTACACCTTC. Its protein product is CASSYSRDTANYGYTF.

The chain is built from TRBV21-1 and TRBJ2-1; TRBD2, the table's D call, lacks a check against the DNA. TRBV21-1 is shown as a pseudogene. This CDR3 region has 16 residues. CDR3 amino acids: CASSKAGGGENNEQFF. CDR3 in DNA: TGTGCCAGCAGCAAAGCGGGCGGGGGGGAAAACAATGAGCAGTTCTTC.

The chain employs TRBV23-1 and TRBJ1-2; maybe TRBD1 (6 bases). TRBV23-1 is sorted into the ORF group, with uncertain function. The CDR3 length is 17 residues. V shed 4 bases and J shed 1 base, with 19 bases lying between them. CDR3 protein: CASSPFARGDFNYGYTF. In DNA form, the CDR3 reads TGCGCCAGCAGTCCCTTCGCCAGGGGAGATTTTAACTATGGCTACACCTTC.